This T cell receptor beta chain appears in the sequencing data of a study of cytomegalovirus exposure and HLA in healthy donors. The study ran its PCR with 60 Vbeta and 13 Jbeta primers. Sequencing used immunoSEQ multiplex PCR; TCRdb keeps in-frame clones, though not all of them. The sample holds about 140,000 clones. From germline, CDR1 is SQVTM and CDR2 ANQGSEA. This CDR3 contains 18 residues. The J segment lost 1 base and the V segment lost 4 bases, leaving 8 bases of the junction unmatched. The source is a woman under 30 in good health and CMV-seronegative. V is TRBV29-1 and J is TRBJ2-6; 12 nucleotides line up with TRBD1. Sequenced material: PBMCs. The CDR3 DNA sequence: TGCAGCGTTGTGGTTTCGGGACAGGGGGCTTCTGGGGCCAACGTCCTGACTTTC. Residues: CSVVVSGQGASGANVLTF.